The entry below gives a single T cell receptor beta chain sequence along with its context. The antigen remains undetermined. This specimen belongs to a study of post-analysis software for immune sequencing data. Across the whole study: Multiple sclerosis in the patients followed relapsing-remitting, secondary progressive and progressive-relapsing courses.

CDR1 DFQATT and CDR2 SNEGSKA come from the germline V gene (reference sequence). V dropped 6 bases and J dropped 4 bases, with 13 bases sitting between them. This CDR3 spans 13 amino acids. Study outcomes and limitations: The study found significantly lower normalized Chao1 diversity in multiple sclerosis patients than in controls. Patients had higher frequencies than controls of a handful of TRBV segments, including TRBV5-6, TRBV5-1 and TRBV20-1. When the samples were clustered directly with F measure, those that had been prepared in the same batch showed strong co-clustering.

Unique molecular identifiers were present in the TCR beta cDNA libraries. Each CDR3 protein is one row after TCRdb ran MiXCR on the PCR reads. The sample has approximately 630,000 distinct CDR3 sequences, about 60% seen once. The chain links TRBV20-1 to TRBJ2-1, with D possibly matching TRBD2 (5 bases). The receptor comes from a girl between 2 and 10 years old with multiple sclerosis. Sequenced sample: blood. In DNA form, the CDR3 reads TGCAGTGCAGCGGCAGCCACTTACAATGAGCAGTTCTTC. This translates into CSAAAATYNEQFF.